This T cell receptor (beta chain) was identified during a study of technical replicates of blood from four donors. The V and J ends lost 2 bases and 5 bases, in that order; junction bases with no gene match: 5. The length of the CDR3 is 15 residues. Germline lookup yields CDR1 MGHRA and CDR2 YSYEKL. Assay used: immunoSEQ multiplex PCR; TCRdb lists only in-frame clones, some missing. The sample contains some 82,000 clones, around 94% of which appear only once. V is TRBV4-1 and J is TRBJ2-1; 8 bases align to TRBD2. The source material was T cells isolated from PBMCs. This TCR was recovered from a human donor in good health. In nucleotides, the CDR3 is TGCGCCAGCAGCCAACGACTAGCGACGAACAATGAGCAGTTCTTC. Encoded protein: CASSQRLATNNEQFF.